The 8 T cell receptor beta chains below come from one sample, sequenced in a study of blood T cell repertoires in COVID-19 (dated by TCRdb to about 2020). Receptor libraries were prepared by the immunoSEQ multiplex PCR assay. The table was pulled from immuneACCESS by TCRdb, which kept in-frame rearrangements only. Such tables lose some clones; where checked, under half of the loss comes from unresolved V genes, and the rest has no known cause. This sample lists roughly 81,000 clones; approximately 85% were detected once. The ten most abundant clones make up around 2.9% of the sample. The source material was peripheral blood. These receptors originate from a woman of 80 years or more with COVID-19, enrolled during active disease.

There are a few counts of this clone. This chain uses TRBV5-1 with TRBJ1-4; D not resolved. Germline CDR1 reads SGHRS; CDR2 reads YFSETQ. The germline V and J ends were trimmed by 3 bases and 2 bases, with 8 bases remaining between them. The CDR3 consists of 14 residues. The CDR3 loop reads CASSSRDTNEKLFF. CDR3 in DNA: TGCGCCAGCAGCTCACGGGATACTAATGAAAAACTGTTTTTT. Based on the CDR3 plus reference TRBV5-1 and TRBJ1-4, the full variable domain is KAGVTQTPRYLIKTRGQQVTLSCSPISGHRSVSWYQQTPGQGLQFLFEYFSETQRNKGNFPGRFSGRQFSNSRSEMNVSTLELGDSALYLCASSSRDTNEKLFFGSGTQLSVL.

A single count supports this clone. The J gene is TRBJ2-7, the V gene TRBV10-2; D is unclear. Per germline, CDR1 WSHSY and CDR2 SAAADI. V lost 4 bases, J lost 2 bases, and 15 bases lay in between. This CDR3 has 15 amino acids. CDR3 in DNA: TGCGCCAGCAGTGCCTCCCCTGGGCCGACCTACGAGCAGTACTTC. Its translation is CASSASPGPTYEQYF.

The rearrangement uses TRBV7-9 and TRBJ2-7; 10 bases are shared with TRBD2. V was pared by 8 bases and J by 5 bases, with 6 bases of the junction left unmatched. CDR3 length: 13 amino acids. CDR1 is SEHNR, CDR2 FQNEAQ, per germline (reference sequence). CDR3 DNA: TGTGCCAGCGGAGCTAGCGGGAGCCACGAGCAGTACTTC. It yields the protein CASGASGSHEQYF.

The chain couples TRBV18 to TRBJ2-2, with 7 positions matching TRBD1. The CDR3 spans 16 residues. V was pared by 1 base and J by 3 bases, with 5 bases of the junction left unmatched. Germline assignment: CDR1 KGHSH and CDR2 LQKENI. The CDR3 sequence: CASSPLRGRDTGELFF. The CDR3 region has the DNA TGTGCCAGCTCACCACTGAGGGGGCGCGACACCGGGGAGCTGTTTTTT.

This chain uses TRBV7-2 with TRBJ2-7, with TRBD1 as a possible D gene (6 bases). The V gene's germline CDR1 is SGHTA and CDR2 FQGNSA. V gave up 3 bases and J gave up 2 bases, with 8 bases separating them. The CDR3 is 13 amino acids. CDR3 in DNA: TGTGCCAGCAGCTTCAGGGGCACCTACGAGCAGTACTTC. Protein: CASSFRGTYEQYF. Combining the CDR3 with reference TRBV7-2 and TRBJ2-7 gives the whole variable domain GAGVSQSPSNKVTEKGKDVELRCDPISGHTALYWYRQSLGQGLEFLIYFQGNSAPDKSGLPSDRFSAERTGGSVSTLTIQRTQQEDSAVYLCASSFRGTYEQYFGPGTRLTVT.

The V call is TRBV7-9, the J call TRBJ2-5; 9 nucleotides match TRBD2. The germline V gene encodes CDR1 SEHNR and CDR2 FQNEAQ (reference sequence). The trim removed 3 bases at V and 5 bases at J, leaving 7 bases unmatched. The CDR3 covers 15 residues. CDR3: CASSFLLAGSETQYF. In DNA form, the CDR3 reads TGTGCCAGCAGCTTTCTTCTAGCGGGATCGGAGACCCAGTACTTC.

DNA for the CDR3: TGTGCCAGCAGCCAAGCTGGGACAGGGCTGTTTTTT. Amino acid sequence: CASSQAGTGLFF. The rearrangement uses TRBV3-1 (or the pseudogene TRBV3-2) and TRBJ1-4, with TRBD1 matching 9 bases. V shed 1 base, J shed 14 bases, and the junction held 2 bases outside the gene matches. Germline V gene sequence: CDR1 LGHDT, CDR2 YNNKEL (reference sequence). The CDR3 runs to 12 residues.

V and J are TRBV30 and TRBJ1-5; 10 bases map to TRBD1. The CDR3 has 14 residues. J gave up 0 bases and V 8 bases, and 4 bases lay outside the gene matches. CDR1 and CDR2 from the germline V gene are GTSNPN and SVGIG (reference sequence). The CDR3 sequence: CAGGTGVSNQPQHF. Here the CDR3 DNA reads TGTGCCGGAGGGACAGGGGTTAGCAATCAGCCCCAGCATTTT.